These 11 T cell receptor beta chains were sequenced from one sample in a study of OX40 agonist ivuxolimab in advanced cancers. The method was immunoSEQ multiplex PCR; TCRdb's version includes in-frame clones alone and lacks a portion of them. The sample holds approximately 76,000 clones, roughly 88% seen once. This specimen was CD4+ or CD8+ T cells sorted from blood, taken in a trial of the OX40 agonist ivuxolimab. The receptor set was obtained from an adult with an advanced solid tumor such as melanoma, head and neck, liver or kidney cancer.

The CDR3 coding sequence is TGTGCCAGCAGCTTGGGATCTGCTACCCACGAGCAGTACTTC. It encodes CASSLGSATHEQYF. The chain combines TRBV5-6 with TRBJ2-7, with no clear D. Deletions cut 0 bases from V and 5 bases from J, with 12 bases between. The CDR3 is made up of 14 amino acids. The germline V gene encodes CDR1 SGHDT and CDR2 YYEEEE.

This chain links TRBV5-4 with TRBJ1-2, with a tentative D call TRBD1 (5 bases). The germline gives CDR1 SGHNT, CDR2 YYREEE (reference sequence). Between the trimmed V and J ends, which lost 2 bases and 1 base, there was a span of 9 bases. CDR3 size: 14 residues. CDR3 residues: CASSLWGINYGYTF. DNA for the CDR3: TGTGCCAGCAGCTTATGGGGGATTAACTATGGCTACACCTTC.

A remark on this clone: Germline and junction disagree at one end, which may indicate a read error. DNA for the CDR3: TGTGCCAGCAGCGGCGGGGCCTCGGTGTACTTC. Amino acids: CASSGGASVYF. This rearrangement joins TRBV5-1 to TRBJ2-7; TRBD2 is a possible D gene (6 bases). CDR1 and CDR2 (germline): SGHRS, YFSETQ. CDR3 length equals 11 residues. The full variable domain, rest sourced from reference TRBV5-1 and TRBJ2-7, is KAGVTQTPRYLIKTRGQQVTLSCSPISGHRSVSWYQQTPGQGLQFLFEYFSETQRNKGNFPGRFSGRQFSNSRSEMNVSTLELGDSALYLCASSGGASVYFGPGTRLTVT.

This clone was observed a handful of times. The chain links TRBV19 to TRBJ2-3, with 12 nucleotides matching TRBD1. CDR3 length: 16 amino acids. V lost 7 bases and J lost 4; bases outside the gene matches: 9. The germline V gene encodes CDR1 LNHDA and CDR2 SQIVND (reference sequence). The CDR3 loop reads CASTARDRGLSDTQYF. The CDR3 DNA reads TGTGCCAGTACCGCACGGGACAGGGGGCTCTCAGATACGCAGTATTTT. Supplemented by reference TRBV19 and TRBJ2-3, the full variable domain reads DGGITQSPKYLFRKEGQNVTLSCEQNLNHDAMYWYRQDPGQGLRLIYYSQIVNDFQKGDIAEGYSVSREKKESFPLTVTSAQKNPTAFYLCASTARDRGLSDTQYFGPGTRLTVL.

This chain joins TRBV30 and TRBJ2-5; TRBD2 matches at 9 bases. V was pared by 2 bases and J by 5 bases, with 12 bases of the junction left unmatched. Germline V lookup: CDR1 GTSNPN, CDR2 SVGIG (reference sequence). The CDR3 consists of 16 residues. CDR3 coding DNA: TGTGCCTGGAGTATCGGTAGCGGGGGTGCGGGGGAGACCCAGTACTTC. It encodes CAWSIGSGGAGETQYF.

The rearrangement joins TRBV19 to TRBJ2-7, with D tentatively TRBD2 (7 bases). The V and J ends lost 5 bases and 0 bases respectively, with 8 bases between them. CDR1 and CDR2 from the germline V gene are LNHDA and SQIVND (reference sequence). The CDR3 runs to 13 residues. In nucleotides, the CDR3 is TGTGCCAGTAGTGGGGGGGCCTCCTACGAGCAGTACTTC. Residues: CASSGGASYEQYF.

In DNA, the CDR3 is TGTGCCTGGAGTGTACCGCGAGTAAGTGGTGGAAACACCATATATTTT. This gives the protein CAWSVPRVSGGNTIYF. This chain links TRBV30 with TRBJ1-3; D remains unclear. Germline V gives CDR1 GTSNPN, CDR2 SVGIG (reference sequence). This CDR3 has 16 amino acids. V gave up 0 bases and J gave up 3 bases, with 15 bases separating them. The whole variable domain, filled in from reference TRBV30 and TRBJ1-3, reads SQTIHQWPATLVQPVGSPLSLECTVEGTSNPNLYWYRQAAGRGLQLLFYSVGIGQISSEVPQNLSASRPQDRQFILSSKKLLLSDSGFYLCAWSVPRVSGGNTIYFGEGSWLTVV.

The chain is built from TRBV10-2 and TRBJ1-5; the D is unclear. The CDR3 covers 14 residues. Trimming took 2 bases from V and 9 from J, leaving 14 bases between them. Germline V gene lookup returns CDR1 WSHSY and CDR2 SAAADI. The chain's CDR3 is CASSETYPQGPQHF. DNA of the CDR3: TGCGCCAGCAGTGAGACCTATCCTCAAGGGCCCCAGCATTTT.

This clone is deemed medium-sized (0.01 to 0.1%). Relative to the germline gene, one junction end is altered; a read error may explain this. V is TRBV7-9 and J is TRBJ1-1; the D is unclear. CDR1 and CDR2 (germline): SEHNR, FQNEAQ (reference sequence). This CDR3 region has 10 residues. DNA for the CDR3: TGTGCCAGCAGCTTAGACACGGCGCTCTTT. Protein product: CASSLDTALF. Based on the CDR3 plus reference TRBV7-9 and TRBJ1-1, the full variable domain is DTGVSQNPRHKITKRGQNVTFRCDPISEHNRLYWYRQTLGQGPEFLTYFQNEAQLEKSRLLSDRFSAERPKGSFSTLEIQRTEQGDSAMYLCASSLDTALFGQGTRLTVV.

V gene TRBV6-1 combines with J gene TRBJ1-4, with 7 bases lining up with TRBD1. J lost 3 bases, V lost 2 bases, and 9 bases had no gene match. From germline, CDR1 is MNHNS and CDR2 SASEGT. The CDR3 runs to 17 residues. CDR3 in amino acids: CASSEMLMGTANEKLFF. The DNA of the CDR3 is TGTGCCAGCAGTGAAATGTTAATGGGGACAGCTAATGAAAAACTGTTTTTT.

This rearrangement joins TRBV7-2 to TRBJ2-3, with 10 bases fitting TRBD1. The CDR3 is 13 amino acids. Losses at the gene ends were 1 base for V and 10 bases for J; bases not matched to a gene: 2. CDR1 and CDR2 (germline): SGHTA, FQGNSA. CDR3 bases: TGTGCCAGCAGCTTAGGAGGGACAGGGGCGCAGTATTTT. Translated, it gives CASSLGGTGAQYF.